This record looks at one T cell receptor beta chain sequence and its context. This clone has a single count. Its antigen remains undetermined. No base quality information exists; no much larger clone differs at one position. The germline V gene (reference sequence) specifies LNHDA as CDR1 and SQIVND as CDR2. Spanning cysteine to phenylalanine, the CDR3 consists of 13 amino acids. Only CDR3 DNA remains: 39 bases, in frame from the first base. V loses 4 bases of germline sequence and J loses 3 bases, and the interval between the two ends is 7 bases. The entry originates in a study of blood T cell repertoires in COVID-19 (dated by TCRdb to about 2020). Some background on the complete study: Collaborator samples came from the United States, Italy and Spain and covered acute and convalescent phases of COVID-19. The prospective study material was composed of cDNA or gDNA derived from T cells, B-cell-depleted T cells, or PBMCs. The dataset comprised deeply sampled blood TCRbeta repertoires from subjects exposed to, actively infected with, or recovered from COVID-19. The repertoires were made available in a free public database intended to serve as a resource for research on the immune response to SARS-CoV-2. The samples were drawn from two sources: the first 160 participants of the ongoing ImmuneRACE study, and approximately 1,300 subjects contributed by 6 global collaborators. The sample metadata nearly always contained a de-identified subject ID, COVID-19 status, age in years and sex. HLA class I and class II types, where available, came from metadata supplied by the sample provider rather than from assay-based typing. On the study overall, not on this receptor specifically: The amount of clinical and demographic metadata varied by source and participant and was provided uncurated.

TCRbeta CDR3 regions were amplified from genomic DNA by means of the immunoSEQ Assay, a bias-controlled multiplex PCR. In the authors' own workflow: Within the assay, amplification of reference gene primers was used to estimate how many nucleated cells each sample contained. To quantify the absolute abundance of each unique TCRbeta CDR3 rearrangement, sequence reads were collapsed and filtered. For each sample, productive Simpson clonality was calculated by taking the square root of Simpson's diversity index across productive rearrangements. TCRdb re-hosts the immuneACCESS table, in-frame sequences only. Its copies lack some clones; in the studies checked, an unresolved V gene accounts for under half of them, and the cause for the rest is not known. Clone size and V and J calls were adopted from that table, with D and trimming inferred from the DNA. Recorded for this sample are 200,000 to 250,000 clones; about 85% of them occurred a single time. The top ten clonotypes cover about 10% of the sample.

One collaborating source in Seattle enrolled patients while the patients were actively infected and followed the patients over time throughout the course of disease. Each collaborating institution followed its own protocols to collect whole blood in K2EDTA tubes. For TCRbeta analysis, collaborators shipped samples in one of three forms: frozen whole blood, isolated PBMCs, or DNA extracted from either of those sample types. Recombination linked TRBV19 to TRBJ2-1, with TRBD1 perhaps the D gene, on 6 matching bases. The clonotype originates from a woman between 45 and 65 years old with COVID-19, enrolled during active disease. Sequenced material: peripheral blood. CDR3 region: CASSTGVYNEQFF. The bases read TGTGCCAGTAGTACAGGGGTCTACAATGAGCAGTTCTTC.